There are many counts of the clone carrying this T cell receptor (beta chain). What it binds is not known. The entry originates in a study of T cells in Graves' hyperthyroidism and ophthalmopathy. CDR3 size: 14 residues. Trimming pared 11 bases from V and 0 bases from J, leaving 13 bases between. Germline CDR1 SNHLY, CDR2 FYNNEI. The definition of stable Graves' hyperthyroidism was no ophthalmopathy progression within 18 months. The diagnostic basis comprised clinical symptoms, serum thyroxine and TRAb, thyroid ultrasound and orbital computed tomography. Study conclusions and caveats: Separating ophthalmopathy from stable hyperthyroidism was achieved by a 13 V-J model.

There were TCR beta CDR3 regions amplified from RNA transcripts. HTBI primers were employed in a first-round RT-PCR of the TCR CDR3. TCRdb reprocessed the multiplex PCR reads with MiXCR, giving one entry per CDR3 protein. This sample has 450,000 to 700,000 distinct CDR3 sequences; about 45% occur once, and the top ten carry approximately 7.5%. The TCR was taken from a woman between 18 and 29 years old with Graves' hyperthyroidism. Material for sequencing was peripheral blood or thyroid tissue (not recorded which). The chain recombines TRBV2 with TRBJ2-2, with D perhaps TRBD1 or TRBD2 (5 bases each). CDR3 sequence (DNA): TGTGCCCGAAAGGGACCTACGAACACCGGGGAGCTGTTTTTT. Encoded protein: CARKGPTNTGELFF.